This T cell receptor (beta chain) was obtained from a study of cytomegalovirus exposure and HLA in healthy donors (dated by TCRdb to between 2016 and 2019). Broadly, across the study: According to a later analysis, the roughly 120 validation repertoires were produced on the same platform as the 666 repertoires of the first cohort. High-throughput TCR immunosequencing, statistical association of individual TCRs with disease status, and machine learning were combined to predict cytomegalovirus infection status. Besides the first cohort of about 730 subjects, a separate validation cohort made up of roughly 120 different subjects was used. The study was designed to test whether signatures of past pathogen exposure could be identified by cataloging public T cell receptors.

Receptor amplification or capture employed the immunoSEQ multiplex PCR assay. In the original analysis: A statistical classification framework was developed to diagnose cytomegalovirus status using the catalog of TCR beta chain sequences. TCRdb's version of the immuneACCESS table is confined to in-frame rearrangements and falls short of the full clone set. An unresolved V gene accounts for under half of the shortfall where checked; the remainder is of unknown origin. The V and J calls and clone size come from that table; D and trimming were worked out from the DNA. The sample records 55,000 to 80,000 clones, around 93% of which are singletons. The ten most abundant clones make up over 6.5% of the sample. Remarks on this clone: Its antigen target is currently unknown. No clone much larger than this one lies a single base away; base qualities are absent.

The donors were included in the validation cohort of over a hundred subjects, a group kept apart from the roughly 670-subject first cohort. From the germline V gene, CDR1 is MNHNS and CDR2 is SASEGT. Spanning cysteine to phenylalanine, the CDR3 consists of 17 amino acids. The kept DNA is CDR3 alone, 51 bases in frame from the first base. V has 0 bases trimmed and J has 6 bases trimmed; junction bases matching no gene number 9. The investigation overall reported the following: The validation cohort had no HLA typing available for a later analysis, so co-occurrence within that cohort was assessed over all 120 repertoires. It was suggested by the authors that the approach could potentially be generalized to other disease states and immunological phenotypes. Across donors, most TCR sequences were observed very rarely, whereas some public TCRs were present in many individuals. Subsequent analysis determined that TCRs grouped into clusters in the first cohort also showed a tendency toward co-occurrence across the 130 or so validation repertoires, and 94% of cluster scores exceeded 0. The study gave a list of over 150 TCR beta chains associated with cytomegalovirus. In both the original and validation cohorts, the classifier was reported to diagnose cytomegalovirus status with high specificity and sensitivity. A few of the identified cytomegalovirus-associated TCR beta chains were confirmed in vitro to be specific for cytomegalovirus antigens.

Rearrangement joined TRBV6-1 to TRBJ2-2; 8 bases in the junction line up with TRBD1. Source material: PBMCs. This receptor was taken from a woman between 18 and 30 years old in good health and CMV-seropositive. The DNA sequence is TGTGCCAGCAGTGAAGCGGTCTTGACAGGGGATTCCGGGGAGCTGTTTTTT. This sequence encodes CASSEAVLTGDSGELFF.